One sample yielded the 10 T cell receptor beta chains listed below, sequenced in a study of T cell responses to AZD1222 COVID-19 vaccine. Sequenced by immunoSEQ multiplex PCR; TCRdb stores in-frame clones only, minus some. This sample has tens of thousands of clones, with 87% found just once. The material was peripheral blood, obtained 28 days after the second AZD1222 dose. The receptors were gathered from an adult who received the AZD1222 COVID-19 vaccine.

V gene TRBV30 combines with J gene TRBJ1-5; 8 bases are a match to TRBD1. This CDR3 is 13 amino acids long. Germline trimming cut 5 bases from V and 2 bases from J; bases unmatched to any gene: 2. Germline V lookup: CDR1 GTSNPN, CDR2 SVGIG (reference sequence). The CDR3 region has the DNA TGTGCCTGGGGGGGACAGGGCAATCAGCCCCAGCATTTT. Protein: CAWGGQGNQPQHF.

Details on this clone: It may be a read error: a sequence one base away is much more abundant. This sequence joins TRBV6-5 and TRBJ1-1; 8 positions match TRBD1. After removal of 6 bases from V and 7 bases from J, the junction contained 1 base not matched to a gene. Germline assignment: CDR1 MNHEY and CDR2 SVGAGI. This CDR3 is built from 11 residues. This CDR3 reads CASSDRGEAFF. The CDR3 nucleotides read TGTGCCAGCAGCGACAGGGGTGAAGCTTTCTTT.

The rearrangement joins TRBV19 to TRBJ1-1; tentatively, D is TRBD1 (6 bases). Trimming stripped 6 bases from V and 1 base from J, with 9 bases between. Germline V lookup: CDR1 LNHDA, CDR2 SQIVND (reference sequence). The CDR3 contains 13 residues. CDR3 in amino acids: CASRSGQNTEAFF. The CDR3 DNA sequence: TGTGCCAGTAGGTCGGGACAGAACACTGAAGCTTTCTTT.

CDR3 bases: TGCGCCTCTGGGGGCTCAAAAGAGACCCAGTACTTC. This sequence encodes CASGGSKETQYF. This chain links TRBV5-1 with TRBJ2-5; D may be TRBD1 (6 bases). The V gene lost 10 bases and the J gene lost 3 bases, with 13 bases spanning the gap. This CDR3 has 12 amino acids. Looked up from germline, CDR1 is SGHRS and CDR2 is YFSETQ. The full variable domain, with the rest looked up from reference TRBV5-1 and TRBJ2-5, is KAGVTQTPRYLIKTRGQQVTLSCSPISGHRSVSWYQQTPGQGLQFLFEYFSETQRNKGNFPGRFSGRQFSNSRSEMNVSTLELGDSALYLCASGGSKETQYFGPGTRLLVL.

This chain joins TRBV10-2 and TRBJ1-6, with no clear D. V lost 7 bases and J lost 7, with 11 bases in between. CDR3 size: 13 residues. CDR1 is WSHSY and CDR2 is SAAADI in the germline V gene. The CDR3 sequence: CASKGPNNSPLHF. The DNA of the CDR3 is TGCGCCAGCAAAGGACCGAACAATTCACCCCTCCACTTT.

The chain recombines TRBV11-1 with TRBJ2-5; the D gene is possibly TRBD2 (5 bases). The CDR3 has 14 residues. From germline, CDR1 is SGHAT and CDR2 FQDESV (reference sequence). The V gene lost 1 base and the J gene lost 2 bases, with 8 bases spanning the gap. The DNA for the CDR3 is TGTGCCAGCAGCTTAGGTAGGACTCAAGAGACCCAGTACTTC. This sequence encodes CASSLGRTQETQYF.

The chain is built from TRBV6-2 or TRBV6-3 and TRBJ2-1; TRBD2 aligns across 7 bases. This CDR3 comprises 15 residues. CDR1 MNHEY and CDR2 SVGEGT come from the germline V gene. V shed 6 bases, J shed 5 bases, and the junction held 10 bases outside the gene matches. The CDR3 reads CASSPRGGWNNEQFF. The CDR3 region has the DNA TGTGCCAGCAGCCCCCGCGGGGGTTGGAACAATGAGCAGTTCTTC.

The chain carries TRBV2 and TRBJ1-3; D is ambiguous. CDR3 size: 15 residues. V lost 4 bases, J lost 4 bases, and 14 bases lay in between. Germline-derived CDR1 and CDR2 are SNHLY and FYNNEI. The CDR3 DNA reads as TGTGCCAGCAGTGTTCCCCAAGGTCGCGGAAACACCATATATTTT. Translating gives CASSVPQGRGNTIYF.

V is TRBV10-3 and J is TRBJ2-1; 9 bases map to TRBD1. The CDR3 runs 18 residues. The junction had 15 bases not matched to a gene; V was cut back by 2 bases and J by 7 bases. Germline CDR1 is ENHRY and CDR2 is SYGVKD. The CDR3 DNA follows: TGTGCCATCAGTGAGCCTCCGATGTTGGGGACAGGGATTAATGAGCAGTTCTTC. This gives the protein CAISEPPMLGTGINEQFF.

This sequence joins TRBV7-2 and TRBJ2-1; unclear D gene. The CDR3 totals 15 residues. The V gene lost 3 bases and the J gene lost 4 bases, with 13 bases spanning the gap. CDR1 SGHTA and CDR2 FQGNSA come from the germline V gene. This chain's CDR3 is CASSFGERVYNEQFF. The CDR3 DNA follows: TGTGCCAGCAGCTTTGGAGAACGGGTTTACAATGAGCAGTTCTTC.